One and the same sample provided the 3 T cell receptor beta chains below, sequenced in a study of blood T cell repertoires in COVID-19. Clones were read by immunoSEQ multiplex PCR, and TCRdb kept only the in-frame ones, dropping some. Here the sample spans some 400,000 clones, around 87% being singletons. Source material: peripheral blood. These receptors came from a young man with active or convalescent COVID-19.

The gene calls are TRBV6-2 or TRBV6-3 and TRBJ2-7, with 10 bases aligning to TRBD2. CDR3 length equals 15 residues. Germline CDR1 and CDR2: MNHEY and SVGEGT. V was clipped by 6 bases and J by 0 bases; unmatched bases: 5. CDR3 DNA: TGTGCCAGCAGCCCACTAGCGGGGCGCTCCTACGAGCAGTACTTC. This translates into CASSPLAGRSYEQYF.

CDR3 region: CASSPLTSGPTYEQYF. CDR3 coding DNA: TGTGCCAGCAGTCCCTTGACTAGCGGGCCTACCTACGAGCAGTACTTC. This sequence joins TRBV28 and TRBJ2-7, with 10 bases lining up with TRBD2. Germline loops: CDR1 MDHEN, CDR2 SYDVKM. The CDR3 sequence is 16 residues long. J lost 2 bases, V lost 5 bases, and 9 bases had no gene match. Supplemented by reference TRBV28 and TRBJ2-7, the full variable domain reads DVKVTQSSRYLVKRTGEKVFLECVQDMDHENMFWYRQDPGLGLRLIYFSYDVKMKEKGDIPEGYSVSREKKERFSLILESASTNQTSMYLCASSPLTSGPTYEQYFGPGTRLTVT.

The genes are TRBV12-5 and TRBJ1-2; TRBD1 matches at 8 bases. This CDR3 contains 12 residues. The germline V gene has CDR1 LGHNT and CDR2 FRNRAP. V shed 8 bases and J 4 bases; nucleotides not matched to a gene: 3. CDR3 sequence reads: CASSDRGYGYTF. CDR3 DNA sequence: TGTGCTAGTTCCGACAGGGGCTATGGCTACACCTTC.